A selection of T cell receptor beta chains follows, all from one sample in a study of blood T cells in healthy people across ages. TCRdb independently ran MiXCR on the 5' RACE reads; one entry per CDR3 protein. This table has some 750,000 distinct CDR3 sequences, about 24% appearing once. The sample consisted of blood. These receptors all stem from a man in his 70s in good health. The CDR3 runs from the conserved cysteine through the conserved F or W. The order of the fields is D gene, J gene, V gene, clone size, CDR3 DNA, CDR3 protein. The D gene is left open where the match is weak. Clone size is stated in some rows and not others, as once, few, many or a class when expanded.

d_gene: -
j_gene: TRBJ2-2
v_gene: TRBV5-1
abundance: -
CDR3nt: TGCGCCAGCAGCTTGGAAAAGGGCGACACCGGGGAGCTGTTTTTT
CDR3aa: CASSLEKGDTGELFF

d_gene: -
j_gene: TRBJ1-1
v_gene: TRBV29-1
abundance: -
CDR3nt: TGCAGCGTTGAAGGGGGGGTAGATATGAACACTGAAGCTTTCTTT
CDR3aa: CSVEGGVDMNTEAFF

d_gene: -
j_gene: TRBJ1-2
v_gene: TRBV21-1
abundance: few
CDR3nt: TGTGCCAGCACTCACGATGGCTACACCTTC
CDR3aa: CASTHDGYTF

d_gene: -
j_gene: TRBJ1-2
v_gene: TRBV29-1
abundance: many
CDR3nt: TGCAGCGTTGTTCGGGGGCGCGTTGGCTACACCTTC
CDR3aa: CSVVRGRVGYTF

d_gene: -
j_gene: TRBJ2-5
v_gene: TRBV20-1
abundance: few
CDR3nt: TGCAGTGCTAGCCCCCGAGTTGGGACCCAGTACTTC
CDR3aa: CSASPRVGTQYF

d_gene: TRBD2
j_gene: TRBJ2-5
v_gene: TRBV6-5
abundance: -
CDR3nt: TGTGCCAGCAGTTGGCGGACTAGCGGGGGCCCGACCCAGTACTTC
CDR3aa: CASSWRTSGGPTQYF

d_gene: -
j_gene: TRBJ2-1
v_gene: TRBV7-9
abundance: -
CDR3nt: TGTGCCAGCAGCCCATCGCCAGCGTCTGAGCAGTTCTTC
CDR3aa: CASSPSPASEQFF

d_gene: -
j_gene: TRBJ2-6
v_gene: TRBV12-5
abundance: few
CDR3nt: TGTGCTAGTGGTTTGACCCTCGAAGCCGGGGCCAACGTCCTGACTTTC
CDR3aa: CASGLTLEAGANVLTF

d_gene: -
j_gene: TRBJ2-5
v_gene: TRBV7-2
abundance: -
CDR3nt: TGTGCCAGCAGCCCGGTGGGTGAGGAGACCCAGTACTTC
CDR3aa: CASSPVGEETQYF

d_gene: TRBD2
j_gene: TRBJ2-1
v_gene: TRBV20-1
abundance: few
CDR3nt: TGCAGTGCTCTAGCTAGCGGGGGTTACAATGAGCAGTTCTTC
CDR3aa: CSALASGGYNEQFF

d_gene: TRBD2
j_gene: TRBJ2-2
v_gene: TRBV4-3
abundance: many
CDR3nt: TGCGCCAGCAGCCCCCTAGCGGGAGGTCGGGAGCTGTTTTTT
CDR3aa: CASSPLAGGRELFF

d_gene: -
j_gene: TRBJ2-7
v_gene: TRBV3-1
abundance: few
CDR3nt: TGTGCCAGCAGCCAAGGAGGGGGACTCTGCGAGCAGTACTTC
CDR3aa: CASSQGGGLCEQYF

d_gene: -
j_gene: TRBJ1-5
v_gene: TRBV6-6
abundance: few
CDR3nt: TGTGCCAGCAGACCCGATAGCAATCAGCCCCAGCATTTT
CDR3aa: CASRPDSNQPQHF

d_gene: TRBD2
j_gene: TRBJ2-5
v_gene: TRBV12-5
abundance: -
CDR3nt: TGTGCTAGTGGCCCTAGCAGCGGGGACCAAGAGACCCAGTACTTC
CDR3aa: CASGPSSGDQETQYF

d_gene: TRBD1
j_gene: TRBJ2-3
v_gene: TRBV5-1
abundance: many
CDR3nt: TGCGCCAGCAGCTTCGGGACAGCCACAGATACGCAGTATTTT
CDR3aa: CASSFGTATDTQYF

d_gene: -
j_gene: TRBJ1-1
v_gene: TRBV20-1
abundance: -
CDR3nt: TGCAGTGCTAGAGCCTGGGAGGTGGGAAACACTGAAGCTTTCTTT
CDR3aa: CSARAWEVGNTEAFF

d_gene: TRBD2
j_gene: TRBJ2-2
v_gene: TRBV7-3
abundance: -
CDR3nt: TGTGCCAGCAGCTCCCTAGCGGGAGGCGACGGGGAGCTGTTTTTT
CDR3aa: CASSSLAGGDGELFF

d_gene: -
j_gene: TRBJ2-5
v_gene: TRBV29-1
abundance: -
CDR3nt: TGCAGCGTTGCACGGGTCAGGGGTGAGACCCAGTACTTC
CDR3aa: CSVARVRGETQYF

d_gene: -
j_gene: TRBJ1-1
v_gene: TRBV3-1
abundance: -
CDR3nt: TGTGCCAGCAGCCAAATGTTATCCAGGGGCCCGTCGTCTGAAGCTTTCTTT
CDR3aa: CASSQMLSRGPSSEAFF

d_gene: -
j_gene: TRBJ2-1
v_gene: TRBV28
abundance: -
CDR3nt: TGTGCCAGCAATGAACGGGGGATCGTCTCCTACAATGAGCAGTTCTTC
CDR3aa: CASNERGIVSYNEQFF

d_gene: TRBD1
j_gene: TRBJ1-2
v_gene: TRBV9
abundance: few
CDR3nt: TGTGCCAGCAGCGTAACGGACAGGGTAGATCATGGCTACACCTTC
CDR3aa: CASSVTDRVDHGYTF

d_gene: -
j_gene: TRBJ1-1
v_gene: TRBV29-1
abundance: few
CDR3nt: TGCAGCGGCCTCCTGGGGTTTGACACTGAAGCTTTCTTT
CDR3aa: CSGLLGFDTEAFF

d_gene: TRBD1
j_gene: TRBJ1-1
v_gene: TRBV25-1
abundance: few
CDR3nt: TGTGCCAGCAGTTCCAGGGGGGTCACTGAAGCTTTCTTT
CDR3aa: CASSSRGVTEAFF

d_gene: -
j_gene: TRBJ2-4
v_gene: TRBV21-1
abundance: many
CDR3nt: TGTGCCAGCAGGAAGGACGGGGACATTCAGTACTTC
CDR3aa: CASRKDGDIQYF

d_gene: -
j_gene: TRBJ2-5
v_gene: TRBV20-1
abundance: -
CDR3nt: TGCAGTGCTAGAGCCCCACTAGCAGCTCAAGAGACCCAGTACTTC
CDR3aa: CSARAPLAAQETQYF

d_gene: -
j_gene: TRBJ2-7
v_gene: TRBV11-2
abundance: few
CDR3nt: TGTGCCAGCACTCCCTGGCGGTTTGACGAGCAGTACTTC
CDR3aa: CASTPWRFDEQYF

d_gene: -
j_gene: TRBJ2-5
v_gene: TRBV29-1
abundance: few
CDR3nt: TGCAGCGTTGTCCAACTAGAAGAGCAGTACTTC
CDR3aa: CSVVQLEEQYF

d_gene: TRBD2
j_gene: TRBJ2-7
v_gene: TRBV20-1
abundance: -
CDR3nt: TGCAGTGCTCGCAAACCGGGACTAGTGAACTACGAGCAGTACTTC
CDR3aa: CSARKPGLVNYEQYF

d_gene: TRBD2
j_gene: TRBJ2-1
v_gene: TRBV30
abundance: -
CDR3nt: TGTGCCTGGAGTGTACTAGCGGGAGGTTACAATGAGCAGTTCTTC
CDR3aa: CAWSVLAGGYNEQFF

d_gene: -
j_gene: TRBJ2-3
v_gene: TRBV28
abundance: -
CDR3nt: TGTGCCAGCAGGGGACCAGGGACTTCAGATACGCAGTATTTT
CDR3aa: CASRGPGTSDTQYF

d_gene: -
j_gene: TRBJ2-3
v_gene: TRBV6-1
abundance: -
CDR3nt: TGTGCCAGCAGTGAATTCGTAGGGCAGCTCACAGATACGCAGTATTTT
CDR3aa: CASSEFVGQLTDTQYF